Listed here are 20 T cell receptor beta chains from one sample, sequenced in a study of blood T cell repertoires in COVID-19. Here immunoSEQ multiplex PCR was the method, and the copy in TCRdb shows in-frame clones only, minus some. The table records 180,000 or so clones, approximately 85% of them present only once. Sequencing was carried out using peripheral blood. The receptors originated from a woman of 80 years or more with acute or convalescent COVID-19.

This clone appeared a few times. The chain couples TRBV19 to TRBJ1-5; 7 bases line up with TRBD1. The CDR3 covers 15 residues. J lost 5 bases, V lost 5 bases, and 9 bases had no gene match. The germline V gene has CDR1 LNHDA and CDR2 SQIVND (reference sequence). Written as DNA, the CDR3 is TGTGCCAGTAGTTGGCAGGGACAGCGATATCAGCCCCAGCATTTT. It specifies CASSWQGQRYQPQHF.

The sample holds one count of this clone. The chain employs TRBV6-5 and TRBJ1-1, with TRBD1 identical over 8 bases. The trim removed 6 bases at V and 0 bases at J, leaving 3 bases unmatched. The CDR3 extends over 14 amino acids. The germline CDR1 and CDR2 sequences are MNHEY and SVGAGI. CDR3 coding DNA: TGTGCCAGCAGCCCCAGGGGGCTGAACACTGAAGCTTTCTTT. As protein: CASSPRGLNTEAFF.

The chain combines TRBV27 with TRBJ1-2; 12 nucleotides align to TRBD1. Germline V gives CDR1 MNHEY, CDR2 SMNVEV (reference sequence). The CDR3 is 15 amino acids. V was pared by 5 bases and J by 7 bases, with 8 bases of the junction left unmatched. The CDR3 nucleotides read TGTGCCAGCAGTCTGCCGGGACAGGGGGCTAGTGGCTACACCTTC. Translated: CASSLPGQGASGYTF.

The chain recombines TRBV28 with TRBJ1-3; D may be TRBD1 (5 bases). The CDR3 contains 14 residues. The V gene lost 9 bases and the J gene lost 1 base, with 13 bases spanning the gap. In germline, CDR1 is MDHEN, CDR2 SYDVKM. CDR3 region: CASAGPGSGNTIYF. The CDR3 nucleotides are TGTGCCAGTGCAGGGCCAGGGTCTGGAAACACCATATATTTT. Based on the CDR3 plus reference TRBV28 and TRBJ1-3, the full variable domain is DVKVTQSSRYLVKRTGEKVFLECVQDMDHENMFWYRQDPGLGLRLIYFSYDVKMKEKGDIPEGYSVSREKKERFSLILESASTNQTSMYLCASAGPGSGNTIYFGEGSWLTVV.

The V and J genes are TRBV7-8 and TRBJ1-1, with no clear D. Germline values: CDR1 SGHVS, CDR2 FQNEAQ. V shed 5 bases and J shed 1 base, with 8 bases lying between them. The CDR3 length is 13 residues. Here the CDR3 reads CASSRLPNTEAFF. In DNA, the CDR3 is TGTGCCAGCAGCCGCCTCCCGAACACTGAAGCTTTCTTT. The complete variable domain, with remaining parts taken from reference TRBV7-8 and TRBJ1-1, reads GAGVSQSPRYKVAKRGQDVALRCDPISGHVSLFWYQQALGQGPEFLTYFQNEAQLDKSGLPSDRFFAERPEGSVSTLKIQRTQQEDSAVYLCASSRLPNTEAFFGQGTRLTVV.

J is TRBJ2-7 and V is TRBV9; 11 bases line up with TRBD2. The V and J ends lost 0 bases and 3 bases, in that order; junction bases with no gene match: 11. This CDR3 has 18 amino acids. CDR1 SGDLS and CDR2 YYNGEE come from the germline V gene. CDR3 sequence (DNA): TGTGCCAGCAGCGTAGGAAGTAGCGGGAGGGGTGTCAGCTACGAGCAGTACTTC. This encodes CASSVGSSGRGVSYEQYF.

The CDR3: CASSPWTGVRYYEQYF. The CDR3, as DNA: TGCGCCAGCAGCCCCTGGACAGGGGTCCGTTATTACGAGCAGTACTTC. The chain uses TRBV5-1 and TRBJ2-7; 9 bases fit TRBD1. CDR1 is SGHRS and CDR2 is YFSETQ in the germline V gene. With V trimmed by 4 bases and J by 4 bases, 12 bases remained unmatched. This CDR3 contains 16 residues.

The V gene is TRBV7-9, the J gene TRBJ1-6; D is unclear. Deletions cut 1 base from V and 6 bases from J, with 10 bases between. Germline values: CDR1 SEHNR, CDR2 FQNEAQ (reference sequence). The CDR3 is made up of 15 amino acids. CDR3 residues: CASSLVGVPNSPLHF. The CDR3 DNA reads TGTGCCAGCAGCTTAGTCGGGGTACCTAATTCACCCCTCCACTTT.

The V call is TRBV18, the J call TRBJ1-2; 10 bases match TRBD1. The CDR3 is 14 amino acids. Trimming removed 3 bases from V and 6 bases from J; junction bases left unmatched: 4. Per germline, CDR1 KGHSH and CDR2 LQKENI. CDR3 coding DNA: TGTGCCAGCTCACCTAGACAGGGGGCCGATGGCTACACCTTC. Its translation is CASSPRQGADGYTF.

The chain has TRBV29-1 and TRBJ2-3; the match to TRBD2 covers 11 bases. The CDR3 runs 16 residues. The germline V gene encodes CDR1 SQVTM and CDR2 ANQGSEA. The trim removed 7 bases at V and 2 bases at J, leaving 11 bases unmatched. The CDR3 sequence is CSASRGTSGLTDTQYF. The CDR3 nucleotides read TGCAGCGCGTCCCGCGGGACTAGCGGACTCACAGATACGCAGTATTTT.

V usage is TRBV10-2 and J usage is TRBJ2-1, with D perhaps TRBD2 (6 bases). The length of the CDR3 is 15 residues. Trimming removed 6 bases from V and 9 bases from J, with 21 bases in between. The germline gives CDR1 WSHSY, CDR2 SAAADI. The CDR3 DNA reads TGCGCCAGCAGGTCAATTACTAGCAGTGTGGGTGAGCAGTTCTTC. Protein: CASRSITSSVGEQFF.

The chain couples TRBV12-5 to TRBJ2-3; 10 bases agree with TRBD2. This CDR3 contains 13 residues. V shed 6 bases, J shed 4 bases, and the junction held 1 base outside the gene matches. The germline gives CDR1 LGHNT, CDR2 FRNRAP. In DNA, the CDR3 is TGTGCTAGTGGGCTAGCGGGGGCAGATACGCAGTATTTT. Translation gives CASGLAGADTQYF.

The chain couples TRBV20-1 to TRBJ1-5, with TRBD1 as a possible D gene (5 bases). From germline, CDR1 is DFQATT and CDR2 SNEGSKA (reference sequence). V lost 3 bases, J lost 5 bases, and 11 bases lay in between. The CDR3 is made up of 13 amino acids. CDR3 bases: TGCAGTGCTAGTGGTCCCAGGGATCAGCCCCAGCATTTT. Protein product: CSASGPRDQPQHF.

Details on this clone: This CDR3 is missing its conserved last phenylalanine or tryptophan, likely due to a read error. Because the CDR3's place on the DNA is in doubt, the DNA is left out and the CDR3 is given as listed by TCRdb. The V gene is TRBV5-1, the J gene TRBJ2-7; the table's D call TRBD2 went unverified against the DNA. Germline V gene sequence: CDR1 SGHRS, CDR2 YFSETQ. The CDR3 adds up to 11 amino acids, both ends counted. The CDR3 here is CASSPGGAPSP.

The chain combines TRBV6-2 or TRBV6-3 with TRBJ1-5, with D hard to call. Trimming removed 5 bases at V and 5 bases at J, with 19 bases between. The germline V gene has CDR1 MNHEY and CDR2 SVGEGT. CDR3 length: 16 residues. For the CDR3, the DNA is TGTGCCAGCAGTGGAGGTCTGAGGGCCTCTGATCAGCCCCAGCATTTT. Encoded protein: CASSGGLRASDQPQHF.

The CDR3 reads CASSQTPGHPYEQYF. In DNA, the CDR3 is TGCGCCAGCAGTCAAACGCCGGGACACCCCTACGAGCAGTACTTC. The chain couples TRBV23-1 to TRBJ2-7, with a possible D match to TRBD1 (6 bases). TRBV23-1 is an ORF; its function is uncertain. V lost 2 bases and J 2 bases, leaving 13 bases between the germline ends. This CDR3 has 15 residues.

This chain links TRBV7-2 with TRBJ1-2; 8 bases align to TRBD1. The CDR3 contains 14 residues. V was clipped by 5 bases and J by 4 bases; unmatched bases: 6. The V gene's germline CDR1 is SGHTA and CDR2 FQGNSA. CDR3 bases: TGTGCCAGCAGCCCAAATACAGGGGGCTATGGCTACACCTTC. This codes for CASSPNTGGYGYTF.

This chain links TRBV9 with TRBJ1-2; D unclear. V dropped 0 bases and J dropped 8 bases, with 14 bases sitting between them. The CDR3 has 14 amino acids. Germline V CDR1 and CDR2: SGDLS, YYNGEE. The CDR3 region is CASSVALGGGGYTF. CDR3 DNA sequence: TGTGCCAGCAGCGTAGCTTTGGGAGGAGGGGGCTACACCTTC.

The gene calls are TRBV9 and TRBJ2-3, with TRBD2 identical over 8 bases. The J segment lost 3 bases and the V segment lost 4 bases, leaving 10 bases of the junction unmatched. Germline assignment: CDR1 SGDLS and CDR2 YYNGEE. There are 16 residues in the CDR3. CDR3 amino acids: CASSPRGAGVTDTQYF. The CDR3 nucleotides are TGTGCCAGCAGCCCAAGGGGAGCGGGAGTGACAGATACGCAGTATTTT.

The chain employs TRBV28 and TRBJ1-5; D might be TRBD1 (6 bases). Germline CDR1 is MDHEN and CDR2 is SYDVKM. V dropped 5 bases and J dropped 2 bases, with 19 bases sitting between them. This CDR3 has 17 amino acids. This CDR3 reads CASSGPRGPQGNQPQHF. The CDR3, as DNA: TGTGCCAGCAGTGGGCCGCGGGGGCCCCAAGGCAATCAGCCCCAGCATTTT.